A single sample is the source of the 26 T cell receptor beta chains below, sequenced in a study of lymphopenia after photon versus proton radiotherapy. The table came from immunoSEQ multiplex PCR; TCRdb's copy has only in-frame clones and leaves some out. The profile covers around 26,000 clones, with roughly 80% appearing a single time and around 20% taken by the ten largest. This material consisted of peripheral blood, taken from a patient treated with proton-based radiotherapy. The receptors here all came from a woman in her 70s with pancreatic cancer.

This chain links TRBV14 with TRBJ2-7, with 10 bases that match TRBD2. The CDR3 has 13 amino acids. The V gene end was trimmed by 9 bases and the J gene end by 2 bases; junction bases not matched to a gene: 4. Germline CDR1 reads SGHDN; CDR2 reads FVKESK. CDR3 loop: CASQREGTYEQYF. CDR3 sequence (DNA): TGTGCCAGTCAGCGGGAGGGGACCTACGAGCAGTACTTC.

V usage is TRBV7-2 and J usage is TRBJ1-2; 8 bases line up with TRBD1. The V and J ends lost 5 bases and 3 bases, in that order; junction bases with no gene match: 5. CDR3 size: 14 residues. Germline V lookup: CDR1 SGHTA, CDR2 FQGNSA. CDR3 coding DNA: TGTGCCAGCAGCCTTACGACAGGGGACTATGGCTACACCTTC. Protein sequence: CASSLTTGDYGYTF. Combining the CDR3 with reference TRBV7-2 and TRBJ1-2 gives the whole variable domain GAGVSQSPSNKVTEKGKDVELRCDPISGHTALYWYRQSLGQGLEFLIYFQGNSAPDKSGLPSDRFSAERTGGSVSTLTIQRTQQEDSAVYLCASSLTTGDYGYTFGSGTRLTVV.

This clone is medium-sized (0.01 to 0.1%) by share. The CDR3 nucleotides read TGTGCCAGCAGTGAAGGAGTAAGGGCAGGGGATGCTCAGCCCCAGCATTTT. Amino acid sequence: CASSEGVRAGDAQPQHF. V is TRBV6-1 and J is TRBJ1-5; D perhaps matches TRBD1 (6 bases). Germline V lookup: CDR1 MNHNS, CDR2 SASEGT. V lost 1 base, J lost 6 bases, and 19 bases lay in between. CDR3 size: 17 residues.

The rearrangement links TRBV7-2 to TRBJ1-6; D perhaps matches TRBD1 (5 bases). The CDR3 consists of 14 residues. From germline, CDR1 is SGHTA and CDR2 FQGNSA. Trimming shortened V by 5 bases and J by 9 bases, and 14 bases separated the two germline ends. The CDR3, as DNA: TGTGCCAGCAGCCCTACGGGGGGGTTTTCACCCCTCCACTTT. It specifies CASSPTGGFSPLHF. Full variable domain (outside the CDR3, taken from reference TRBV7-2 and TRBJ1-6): GAGVSQSPSNKVTEKGKDVELRCDPISGHTALYWYRQSLGQGLEFLIYFQGNSAPDKSGLPSDRFSAERTGGSVSTLTIQRTQQEDSAVYLCASSPTGGFSPLHFGNGTRLTVT.

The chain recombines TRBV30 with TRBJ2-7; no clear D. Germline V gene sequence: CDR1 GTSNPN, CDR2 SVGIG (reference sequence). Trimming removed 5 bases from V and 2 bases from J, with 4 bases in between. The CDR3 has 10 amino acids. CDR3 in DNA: TGTGCCTGGGGGACCTACGAGCAGTACTTC. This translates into CAWGTYEQYF.

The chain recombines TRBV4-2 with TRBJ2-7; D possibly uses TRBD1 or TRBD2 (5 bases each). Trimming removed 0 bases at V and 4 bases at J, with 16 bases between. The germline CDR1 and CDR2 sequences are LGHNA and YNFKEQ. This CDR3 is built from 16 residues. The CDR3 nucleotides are TGTGCCAGCAGCCAAGATCTGAGGGGTTTAAAGTACGAGCAGTACTTC. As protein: CASSQDLRGLKYEQYF.

The CDR3 DNA reads TGTGCCAGCAGCCAAGAGGTGCCCTACGAGCAGTACTTC. This sequence encodes CASSQEVPYEQYF. The chain joins TRBV4-2 to TRBJ2-7; no definite D call. The CDR3 covers 13 residues. Germline-derived CDR1 and CDR2 are LGHNA and YNFKEQ. The V gene lost 0 bases and the J gene lost 2 bases, with 5 bases spanning the gap.

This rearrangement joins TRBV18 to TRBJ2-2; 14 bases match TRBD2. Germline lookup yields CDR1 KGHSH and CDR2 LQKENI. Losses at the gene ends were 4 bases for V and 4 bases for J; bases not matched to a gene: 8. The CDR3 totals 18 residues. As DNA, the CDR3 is TGTGCCAGCTCACTTAAAGGACTAGCGGGAGGAGGCACCGGGGAGCTGTTTTTT. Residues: CASSLKGLAGGGTGELFF.

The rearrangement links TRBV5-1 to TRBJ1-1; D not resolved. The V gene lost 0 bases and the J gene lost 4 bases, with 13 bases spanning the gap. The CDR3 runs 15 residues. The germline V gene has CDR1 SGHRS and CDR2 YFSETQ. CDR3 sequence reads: CASSLVAREATEAFF. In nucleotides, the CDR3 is TGCGCCAGCAGCTTGGTCGCCCGGGAGGCCACTGAAGCTTTCTTT.

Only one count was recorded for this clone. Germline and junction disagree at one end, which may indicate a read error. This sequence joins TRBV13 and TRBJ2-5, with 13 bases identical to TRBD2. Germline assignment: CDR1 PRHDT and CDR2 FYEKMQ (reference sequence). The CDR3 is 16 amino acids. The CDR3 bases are TGTGCCAGCAGCATAGGACTAGCGGGAGTGTCTGAGACCCAGTACTTC. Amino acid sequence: CASSIGLAGVSETQYF.

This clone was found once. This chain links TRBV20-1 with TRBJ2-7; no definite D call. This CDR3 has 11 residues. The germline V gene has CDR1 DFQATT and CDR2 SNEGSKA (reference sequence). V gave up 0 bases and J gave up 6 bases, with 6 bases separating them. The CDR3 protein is CSARDRREQYF. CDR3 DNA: TGCAGTGCTAGAGATCGTCGCGAGCAGTACTTC.

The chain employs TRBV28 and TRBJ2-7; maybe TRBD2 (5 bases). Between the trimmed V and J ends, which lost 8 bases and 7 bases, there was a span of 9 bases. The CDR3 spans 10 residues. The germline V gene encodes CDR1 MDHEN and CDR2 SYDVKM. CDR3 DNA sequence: TGTGCCAGCGGGAGAGGAGAGCAGTACTTC. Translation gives CASGRGEQYF.

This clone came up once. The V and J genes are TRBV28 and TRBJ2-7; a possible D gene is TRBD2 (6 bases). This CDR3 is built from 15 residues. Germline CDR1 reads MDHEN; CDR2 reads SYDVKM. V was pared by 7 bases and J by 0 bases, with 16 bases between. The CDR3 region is CASTTAGTASYEQYF. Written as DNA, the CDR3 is TGTGCCAGCACCACAGCCGGGACTGCCTCCTACGAGCAGTACTTC.

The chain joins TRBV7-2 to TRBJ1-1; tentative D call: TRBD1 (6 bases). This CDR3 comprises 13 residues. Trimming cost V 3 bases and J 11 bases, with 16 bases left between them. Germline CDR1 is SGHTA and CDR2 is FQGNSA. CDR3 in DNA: TGTGCCAGCAGCTTTAACAACAGGGCGGTCGCTTTCTTT. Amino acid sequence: CASSFNNRAVAFF.

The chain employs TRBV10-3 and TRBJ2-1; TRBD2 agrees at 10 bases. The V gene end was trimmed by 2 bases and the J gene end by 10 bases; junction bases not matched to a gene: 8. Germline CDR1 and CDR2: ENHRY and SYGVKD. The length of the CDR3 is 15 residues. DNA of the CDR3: TGTGCCATCAGTGAGCCGGCTAGCGGGAGCTACGAGCAGTTCTTC. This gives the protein CAISEPASGSYEQFF.

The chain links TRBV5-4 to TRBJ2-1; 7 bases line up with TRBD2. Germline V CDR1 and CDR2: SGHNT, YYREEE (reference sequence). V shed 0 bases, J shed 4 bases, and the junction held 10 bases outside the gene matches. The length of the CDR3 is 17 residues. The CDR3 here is CASSLGDLAEPYNEQFF. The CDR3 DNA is TGTGCCAGCAGCTTGGGGGATCTAGCGGAGCCTTACAATGAGCAGTTCTTC.

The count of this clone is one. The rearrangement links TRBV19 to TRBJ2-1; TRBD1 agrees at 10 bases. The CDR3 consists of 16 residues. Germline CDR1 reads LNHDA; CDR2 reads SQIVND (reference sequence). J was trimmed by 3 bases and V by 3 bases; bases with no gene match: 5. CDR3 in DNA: TGTGCCAGTAGTATGCAGACAGGGGGCGTCTACAATGAGCAGTTCTTC. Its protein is CASSMQTGGVYNEQFF. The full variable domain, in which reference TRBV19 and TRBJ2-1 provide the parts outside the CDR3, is DGGITQSPKYLFRKEGQNVTLSCEQNLNHDAMYWYRQDPGQGLRLIYYSQIVNDFQKGDIAEGYSVSREKKESFPLTVTSAQKNPTAFYLCASSMQTGGVYNEQFFGPGTRLTVL.

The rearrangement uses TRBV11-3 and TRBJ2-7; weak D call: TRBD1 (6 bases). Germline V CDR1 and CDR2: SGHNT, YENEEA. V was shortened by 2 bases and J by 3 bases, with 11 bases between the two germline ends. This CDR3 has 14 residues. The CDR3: CASSLRHRDYEQYF. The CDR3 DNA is TGTGCCAGCAGCTTAAGGCACAGGGACTACGAGCAGTACTTC.

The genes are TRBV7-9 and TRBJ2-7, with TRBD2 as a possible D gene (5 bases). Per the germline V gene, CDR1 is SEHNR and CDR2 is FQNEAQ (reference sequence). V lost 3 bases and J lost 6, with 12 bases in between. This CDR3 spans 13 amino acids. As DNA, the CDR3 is TGTGCCAGCAGCTTCTCCGCAGGAGGCGAGCAGTACTTC. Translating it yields CASSFSAGGEQYF.

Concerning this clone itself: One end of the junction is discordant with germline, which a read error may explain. The CDR3 loop is CASSPPPRGLAGDLPGAVF. Here the CDR3 DNA reads TGTGCCAGCAGCCCACCCCCCCGGGGACTAGCGGGAGATCTCCCGGGAGCTGTTTTT. This chain connects TRBV7-3 to TRBJ2-2; 14 nucleotides align to TRBD2. The germline V gene has CDR1 SGHTA and CDR2 FQGTGA. The CDR3 has 19 amino acids.

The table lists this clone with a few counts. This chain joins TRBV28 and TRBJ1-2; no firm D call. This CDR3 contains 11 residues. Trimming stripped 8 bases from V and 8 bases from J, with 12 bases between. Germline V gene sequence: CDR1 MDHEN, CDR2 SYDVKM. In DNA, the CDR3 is TGTGCCAGCGGCCCCCTACTCGGCTACACCTTC. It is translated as CASGPLLGYTF.

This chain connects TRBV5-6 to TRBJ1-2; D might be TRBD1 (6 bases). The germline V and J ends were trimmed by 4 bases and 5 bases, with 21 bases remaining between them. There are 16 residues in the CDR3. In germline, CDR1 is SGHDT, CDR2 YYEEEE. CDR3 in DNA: TGTGCCAGCAGCGACCTGAGGGGCAGGGGCGGGTATGGCTACACCTTC. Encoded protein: CASSDLRGRGGYGYTF.

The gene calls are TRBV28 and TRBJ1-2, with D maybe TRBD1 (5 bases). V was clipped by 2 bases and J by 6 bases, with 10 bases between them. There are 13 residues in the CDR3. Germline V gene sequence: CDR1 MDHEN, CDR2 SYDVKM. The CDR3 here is CASSLAGNDGYTF. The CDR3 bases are TGTGCCAGCAGTTTAGCAGGGAACGATGGCTACACCTTC.

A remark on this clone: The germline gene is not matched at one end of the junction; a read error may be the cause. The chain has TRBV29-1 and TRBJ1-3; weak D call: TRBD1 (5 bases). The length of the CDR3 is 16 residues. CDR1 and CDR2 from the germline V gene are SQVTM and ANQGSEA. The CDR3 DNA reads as TGCAGCGTCAGCGCTAAGGCCGCAGGGTCCGGAACCACCATATATTTT. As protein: CSVSAKAAGSGTTIYF.

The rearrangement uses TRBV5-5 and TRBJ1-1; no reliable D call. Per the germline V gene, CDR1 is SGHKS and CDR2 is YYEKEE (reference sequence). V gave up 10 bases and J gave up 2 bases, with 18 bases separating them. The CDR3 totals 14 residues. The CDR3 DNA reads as TGTGCCTCTCACCAGGCGGGGAAAAACACTGAAGCTTTCTTT. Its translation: CASHQAGKNTEAFF.

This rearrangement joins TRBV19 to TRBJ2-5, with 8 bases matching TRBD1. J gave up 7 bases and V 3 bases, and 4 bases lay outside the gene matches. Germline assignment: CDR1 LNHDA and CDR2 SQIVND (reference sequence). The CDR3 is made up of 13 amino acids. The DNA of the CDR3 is TGTGCCAGTAGTATTGGACAGGGTCTGACCCAGTACTTC. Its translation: CASSIGQGLTQYF.